The rows below give T cell receptor beta chains drawn from one sample of a study of blood T cell repertoires in COVID-19. Profiling relied on immunoSEQ multiplex PCR, and the TCRdb table lists in-frame clones only, not all of them. The sample yields 100,000 to 130,000 clones, around nine tenths seen once. Specimen: peripheral blood. The receptors were sampled from a woman aged 25 to 39 with acute or convalescent COVID-19. Both conserved end residues are part of each CDR3.

CASSLAGQGLEKLFF	TRBV7-2	TRBJ1-4
CASSPLDRGEKLFF	TRBV5-6	TRBJ1-4
CASGLVLGGQLNTEAFF	TRBV12-5	TRBJ1-1
CASSNAVTTGVYGYTF	TRBV21-1	TRBJ1-2
CASSLGDSSTDTQYF	TRBV5-8	TRBJ2-3
CASSTPGQWGQPQHF	TRBV19	TRBJ1-5
CAIRELQSTGELFF	TRBV10-3	TRBJ2-2
CASSLVPGGRGTDTQYF	TRBV11-3	TRBJ2-3
CASSHGGVGGAQHF	TRBV5-1	TRBJ1-5
CASTRGMAPLHF	TRBV19	TRBJ1-6
CSAGTGGAGYTF	TRBV29-1	TRBJ1-2
CSVGTGLNTGELFF	TRBV29-1	TRBJ2-2
CASSQDGGSGGGSNQPQHF	TRBV4-2	TRBJ1-5
CASRLQGINEKLFF	TRBV28	TRBJ1-4
CASSRLARQETQYF	TRBV28	TRBJ2-5
CASSYSTSEQYF	TRBV6-2/TRBV6-3	TRBJ2-7
CASSSTSGRYNEQFF	TRBV27	TRBJ2-1
CALRRDRGPPGANVLTF	TRBV30	TRBJ2-6
CSVALVAGVPDTQYF	TRBV29-1	TRBJ2-3
CASSQDSGVGFEKLFF	TRBV3-1/TRBV3-2	TRBJ1-4
CASRTGVGGYTF	TRBV6-5	TRBJ1-2
CASSYGRGLEQYF	TRBV6-2/TRBV6-3	TRBJ2-7
CASSREISSSYNSPLHF	TRBV14	TRBJ1-6
CAISESNGDQPQHF	TRBV10-3	TRBJ1-5
CSASYSGGYEQYF	TRBV20-1	TRBJ2-7
CASSAPQGTARSSGANVLTF	TRBV19	TRBJ2-6
CASSIGQAGQPQHF	TRBV19	TRBJ1-5
CATGQENTEAFF	TRBV11-2	TRBJ1-1
CASSFQDYATF	TRBV5-6	TRBJ1-2
CASSPSVGLRTEAFF	TRBV4-2	TRBJ1-1
CASRVLTGTSPRRTYEQYF	TRBV27	TRBJ2-7
CASSLDSSIPRTEAFF	TRBV7-2	TRBJ1-1
CASSQVPGHRLFF	TRBV4-1	TRBJ1-4
CATSRENPDTTLNTGELFF	TRBV15	TRBJ2-2
CASSPGQINYGYTF	TRBV11-3	TRBJ1-2
CASSFGGSNYGYTF	TRBV7-2	TRBJ1-2
CASSQGTARPDIGELFF	TRBV5-5	TRBJ2-2